This T cell receptor beta chain is from a study of cytomegalovirus exposure and HLA in healthy donors. Study overall: From HLA-typed donors, an early data release held some 91 million unique TCRs. Of all 380 or so donors who were genotyped, 75% to 90% belonged to the Caucasian-associated ancestry cluster.

V dropped 0 bases and J dropped 6; count of bases not matched to a gene: 13. The CDR3 is made up of 19 amino acids. Germline CDR1 and CDR2: SNHLY and FYNNEI. Vbeta (60) and Jbeta (13) primers were used in the PCR. TCRdb keeps only in-frame clones here, not all; method: immunoSEQ multiplex PCR. The sample lists approximately 120,000 clones, 70% to 85% occurring once. Note on this clone: Its cognate antigen is unknown.

General study findings and limits: Accounts indicate the classifier identified cytomegalovirus status with strong specificity and sensitivity.

The chain links TRBV2 to TRBJ2-1; 11 bases match TRBD2. Sample: PBMCs. The TCR was taken from a man aged 18 to 30 in good health and CMV-seronegative. The CDR3 region has the DNA TGTGCCAGCAGTGAAGCGGGATCCTTAGCGGGGGGGAGGGGCAATGAGCAGTTCTTC. Encoded protein: CASSEAGSLAGGRGNEQFF.